These T cell receptor beta chains were read from a single sample in a study of technical replicates of blood from a few donors. The assay was immunoSEQ multiplex PCR, and TCRdb's table has in-frame clones only and misses some. The table shows approximately 88,000 clones, with roughly 96% occurring only once. The sequenced sample consisted of T cells isolated from PBMCs. The receptors come from a human donor in good health. Both conserved end residues are part of each CDR3. Each record gives: V gene, D gene, J gene, clone size, CDR3 protein, CDR3 DNA. The D gene is left open where the match is weak. Size tells how often a clone was seen (once, few, many) or the class of an expanded clone, and some rows leave it out.

TRBV27	.	TRBJ2-7	.	CASSLSGLPPEQYF	TGTGCCAGCAGTTTGTCGGGACTTCCCCCCGAGCAGTACTTC
TRBV11-2	TRBD1	TRBJ2-7	.	CASSPWTGNTYEQYF	TGTGCCAGCAGCCCATGGACAGGCAACACCTACGAGCAGTACTTC
TRBV4-2	TRBD2	TRBJ2-1	once	CASSQDRFGLAGDEQFF	TGTGCCAGCAGCCAAGATAGGTTCGGACTAGCGGGAGATGAGCAGTTCTTC
TRBV7-2	.	TRBJ1-1	once	CASSLLAAFEAFF	TGTGCCAGCAGCTTATTGGCGGCTTTTGAAGCTTTCTTT
TRBV30	TRBD2	TRBJ2-1	.	CAWSLAGGAYNEQFF	TGTGCCTGGAGCTTAGCGGGAGGGGCTTACAATGAGCAGTTCTTC
TRBV5-4	.	TRBJ1-2	.	CASIVAGTSFRGYTF	TGTGCCAGCATCGTGGCCGGGACATCGTTTCGGGGCTACACCTTC
TRBV27	.	TRBJ2-3	.	CASSTGTDTQYF	TGTGCCAGCAGTACCGGGACAGATACGCAGTATTTT
TRBV7-2	TRBD1	TRBJ2-7	.	CASSFGTGGPYEQYF	TGTGCCAGCAGCTTCGGGACAGGGGGCCCCTACGAGCAGTACTTC
TRBV5-4	.	TRBJ1-1	.	CASSLKDTNTEAFF	TGTGCCAGCAGCTTGAAAGACACGAACACTGAAGCTTTCTTT
TRBV5-4	TRBD1	TRBJ2-5	.	CASSPGQGTETQYF	TGTGCCAGCAGCCCAGGACAGGGGACAGAGACCCAGTACTTC
TRBV30	.	TRBJ1-2	.	CFCLKAGAFYGYTF	TGTTTCTGTCTTAAGGCAGGTGCTTTCTATGGCTACACCTTC
TRBV7-9	.	TRBJ2-7	.	CASLYPGVEEQYF	TGTGCCAGCCTATACCCAGGGGTAGAAGAGCAGTACTTC
TRBV7-9	.	TRBJ1-5	.	CASSLHGSNQPQHF	TGTGCCAGCAGCCTACACGGGAGCAATCAGCCCCAGCATTTT
TRBV6-5	.	TRBJ1-5	.	CASSRGHPNQPQHF	TGTGCCAGCAGCCGAGGACACCCCAATCAGCCCCAGCATTTT
TRBV27	.	TRBJ2-2	.	CASSLWGENGELFF	TGTGCCAGCAGTTTATGGGGGGAGAACGGGGAGCTGTTTTTT
TRBV7-2	.	TRBJ2-3	.	CASSLRLATDTQYF	TGTGCCAGCAGCTTACGCCTAGCTACAGATACGCAGTATTTT
TRBV5-5	TRBD2	TRBJ2-1	.	CASSPPWRTSGSLKGNEQFF	TGTGCCAGCAGCCCCCCCTGGAGGACTAGCGGGAGCCTCAAGGGGAATGAGCAGTTCTTC
TRBV7-9	TRBD1	TRBJ1-1	.	CASSYRGPSEAFF	TGTGCCAGCAGCTACAGGGGGCCTAGTGAAGCTTTCTTT
TRBV4-3	TRBD2	TRBJ2-1	.	CASSHLPGRGDEQFF	TGCGCCAGCAGCCACCTCCCGGGACGGGGGGATGAGCAGTTCTTC
TRBV18	TRBD1	TRBJ1-3	.	CASSGQGTSGNTIYF	TGTGCCAGCTCAGGACAGGGGACCTCTGGAAACACCATATATTTT
TRBV28	TRBD1	TRBJ2-7	.	CASTLRLETGTGTNEQYF	TGTGCCAGCACTCTCAGACTGGAGACCGGGACAGGGACCAACGAGCAGTACTTC
TRBV5-5	.	TRBJ2-4	.	CASSIQGGNIQYF	TGTGCCAGCAGCATCCAGGGGGGAAACATTCAGTACTTC
TRBV7-3	.	TRBJ1-2	.	CASSPGGGRDGYTF	TGTGCCAGCAGCCCCGGCGGAGGGAGGGATGGCTACACCTTC
TRBV4-3	TRBD1	TRBJ1-5	.	CASSRTGDDQPQHF	TGCGCCAGCAGCAGAACAGGGGATGATCAGCCCCAGCATTTT
TRBV27	.	TRBJ2-5	.	CASSLSGGRETQYF	TGTGCCAGCAGTTTATCGGGGGGAAGAGAGACCCAGTACTTC
TRBV7-9	.	TRBJ2-1	.	CASSFTGAYNEQFF	TGTGCCAGCAGCTTTACCGGAGCCTACAATGAGCAGTTCTTC
TRBV4-1	TRBD2	TRBJ2-2	.	CASSLSPGLAGGADTGELFF	TGCGCCAGCAGCCTTTCACCGGGACTAGCGGGAGGCGCGGACACCGGGGAGCTGTTTTTT
TRBV4-1	TRBD1	TRBJ1-3	.	CASSLWGQGQSGNTIYF	TGCGCCAGCAGCCTCTGGGGACAGGGACAGTCTGGAAACACCATATATTTT
TRBV19	TRBD2	TRBJ2-7	.	CASRVAGAYEQYF	TGTGCCAGTAGGGTAGCGGGAGCTTACGAGCAGTACTTC
TRBV4-1	.	TRBJ2-2	.	CASSPKGELTGELFF	TGCGCCAGCAGCCCTAAGGGGGAGCTCACCGGGGAGCTGTTTTTT
TRBV5-1	TRBD1	TRBJ2-7	.	CASTNFGTGGPYEQYF	TGCGCCAGCACGAACTTCGGGACAGGGGGACCGTACGAGCAGTACTTC
TRBV11-2	TRBD2	TRBJ2-1	.	CASSWILAGVLNEQFF	TGTGCCAGCAGCTGGATACTAGCGGGAGTTCTAAATGAGCAGTTCTTC
TRBV13	.	TRBJ1-1	.	CASPGIMNTEAFF	TGTGCCAGTCCGGGAATTATGAACACTGAAGCTTTCTTT
TRBV9	TRBD2	TRBJ2-3	.	CASSGGWLAGQDTQYF	TGTGCCAGCAGCGGGGGGTGGCTAGCGGGACAAGATACGCAGTATTTT
TRBV29-1	TRBD1	TRBJ2-1	.	CSVEGDRNYNEQFF	TGCAGCGTTGAGGGGGACAGGAACTACAATGAGCAGTTCTTC
TRBV7-9	TRBD2	TRBJ2-1	.	CASSSGLAGVNEQFF	TGTGCCAGCAGCTCGGGACTAGCGGGAGTAAATGAGCAGTTCTTC
TRBV7-3	TRBD2	TRBJ2-5	.	CASSLVVAGGGYQETQYF	TGTGCCAGCAGCTTAGTGGTAGCGGGAGGAGGGTACCAAGAGACCCAGTACTTC
TRBV6-5	.	TRBJ2-1	.	CASSSFGGNAGEQFF	TGTGCCAGCAGCTCCTTTGGGGGGAATGCGGGAGAGCAGTTCTTC
TRBV7-2	.	TRBJ1-3	.	CASGGSGNTIYF	TGTGCCAGCGGAGGTTCTGGAAACACCATATATTTT
TRBV9	.	TRBJ1-1	.	CASSPGGAYTEAFF	TGTGCCAGCAGCCCTGGAGGGGCCTACACTGAAGCTTTCTTT
TRBV9	.	TRBJ2-7	.	CASSVDDAVYTSKYF	TGTGCCAGCAGCGTAGACGATGCCGTCTATACGAGCAAATACTTC
TRBV18	.	TRBJ2-2	.	CASSRVTGLGTGELFF	TGTGCCAGCTCACGCGTGACGGGACTTGGCACCGGGGAGCTGTTTTTT
TRBV5-1	TRBD2	TRBJ2-7	.	CASSFSSGRAYEQYF	TGCGCCAGCAGCTTCTCTAGCGGGAGGGCCTACGAGCAGTACTTC
TRBV6-1	.	TRBJ1-4	.	CASSDSAGGEKLFF	TGTGCCAGCAGTGATAGTGCAGGAGGGGAAAAACTGTTTTTT
TRBV9	.	TRBJ1-1	.	CASSVEQDTEAFF	TGTGCCAGCAGCGTAGAACAGGACACTGAAGCTTTCTTT
TRBV6-1	TRBD2	TRBJ2-3	.	CASELAGISTDTQYF	TGTGCCAGTGAACTAGCGGGTATTAGCACAGATACGCAGTATTTT
TRBV4-2	TRBD2	TRBJ2-2	.	CASSQDKVFGGGDTGELFF	TGTGCCAGCAGCCAAGATAAAGTATTTGGTGGGGGGGACACCGGGGAGCTGTTTTTT
TRBV30	.	TRBJ2-7	.	CAWSVSSEQYF	TGTGCCTGGAGTGTATCTAGCGAGCAGTACTTC
TRBV11-3	.	TRBJ1-1	.	CASSLGGNEAFF	TGTGCCAGCAGCTTAGGAGGAAATGAAGCTTTCTTT
TRBV27	TRBD2	TRBJ2-1	.	CASSYTSGSYNEQFF	TGTGCCAGCAGTTATACTAGCGGCTCCTACAATGAGCAGTTCTTC
TRBV13	.	TRBJ1-2	.	CASSLGSLVNYGYTF	TGTGCCAGCAGCTTAGGGTCCCTAGTGAACTATGGCTACACCTTC